This section outlines one TCR beta chain sequence together with its context. The data derive from a study of shared clonotypes between healthy human individuals. Repertoires were generated with immunoSEQ multiplex PCR, while TCRdb's copy carries only in-frame clones and drops some. The table has approximately 500,000 clones, about four fifths seen once; the top ten hold over 10%. The CDR3 spans 14 residues. Germline assignment: CDR1 KGHSH and CDR2 LQKENI. V shed 3 bases and J 8 bases; nucleotides not matched to a gene: 7. Adult donors, all healthy and HIV-negative, had no recent acute infections or vaccinations.

The TCR sequence derives from a woman aged 40 to 49 in good health. Some clones in this sample may be carry-over from other donors' samples. Sequencing input: PBMCs. V gene TRBV18 combines with J gene TRBJ1-1; 9 nucleotides align to TRBD1. The CDR3 loop is CASSPLGQGQEAFF. The CDR3 DNA reads TGTGCCAGCTCACCCCTGGGACAGGGCCAGGAAGCTTTCTTT.